These 16 T cell receptor beta chains were all obtained from the same sample, sequenced in a study of blood T cell repertoires in COVID-19. Produced via immunoSEQ multiplex PCR; TCRdb's table is partial and in-frame only. The sample records about 270,000 clones, approximately 92% being singletons. Sequencing input: PBMCs or T cells enriched from blood (not recorded which). All receptors derive from a woman aged 18-29 years who had recovered from COVID-19.

This clone was observed a single time. V and J are TRBV18 and TRBJ2-3, with unresolved D. Germline V lookup: CDR1 KGHSH, CDR2 LQKENI. The CDR3 is made up of 13 amino acids. V was cut by 6 bases and J by 4 bases, with 11 bases left in between. The CDR3 sequence is CASSPSQADTQYF. The CDR3, as DNA: TGTGCCAGCTCTCCGAGTCAGGCAGATACGCAGTATTTT.

The CDR3 region is CASSNRESTEAFF. The CDR3 DNA reads TGTGCCAGCAGCAACAGGGAGTCGACTGAAGCTTTCTTT. The V and J genes are TRBV2 and TRBJ1-1, with D possibly matching TRBD1 (6 bases). Germline V gene data show CDR1 as SNHLY and CDR2 as FYNNEI. The CDR3 sequence is 13 residues long. V was trimmed by 6 bases and J by 5 bases, leaving 13 bases between them.

The J gene is TRBJ2-7, the V gene TRBV4-1; TRBD2 aligns across 7 bases. This CDR3 has 14 residues. V was clipped by 8 bases and J by 3 bases; unmatched bases: 10. Germline-derived CDR1 and CDR2 are MGHRA and YSYEKL. CDR3 nucleotide sequence: TGCGCCAGCGGCCCAACCAGCGGGGACTACGAGCAGTACTTC. Its protein is CASGPTSGDYEQYF.

V is TRBV28 and J is TRBJ2-7; D not certain. The CDR3 contains 14 residues. Germline V gene sequence: CDR1 MDHEN, CDR2 SYDVKM. V shed 2 bases and J shed 0 bases, with 8 bases lying between them. The CDR3 region has the DNA TGTGCCAGCAGTTTAGTCCCAGGCTCCTACGAGCAGTACTTC. Its translation is CASSLVPGSYEQYF.

The chain has TRBV10-2 and TRBJ1-1; unclear D gene. Trimming removed 2 bases from V and 0 bases from J, with 10 bases in between. CDR1 is WSHSY, CDR2 SAAADI, per germline. The CDR3 has 15 amino acids. The DNA of the CDR3 is TGCGCCAGCAGTGAGGGTAGATTATTGAACACTGAAGCTTTCTTT. Its translation: CASSEGRLLNTEAFF.

The genes are TRBV5-4 and TRBJ2-2, with D perhaps matching TRBD2 (6 bases). This CDR3 contains 16 residues. Germline CDR1 SGHNT, CDR2 YYREEE (reference sequence). Trimming took 0 bases from V and 0 from J, leaving 9 bases between them. CDR3 sequence: CASSLVGGANTGELFF. CDR3 bases: TGTGCCAGCAGCTTGGTTGGCGGGGCGAACACCGGGGAGCTGTTTTTT. Full variable domain (missing parts from reference TRBV5-4 and TRBJ2-2): ETGVTQSPTHLIKTRGQQVTLRCSSQSGHNTVSWYQQALGQGPQFIFQYYREEENGRGNFPPRFSGLQFPNYSSELNVNALELDDSALYLCASSLVGGANTGELFFGEGSRLTVL.

The chain uses TRBV3-1 (or the pseudogene TRBV3-2) and TRBJ1-2; 8 bases are shared with TRBD1. V lost 2 bases, J lost 2 bases, and 10 bases stayed unmatched. Germline CDR1 LGHDT, CDR2 YNNKEL (reference sequence). The CDR3 consists of 17 residues. The CDR3 bases are TGTGCCAGCAGCCAACCTTTCAGGGGGCGAGCCAACTATGGCTACACCTTC. This translates into CASSQPFRGRANYGYTF.

V and J are TRBV18 and TRBJ1-1, with 12 bases aligning to TRBD1. CDR3 length equals 15 residues. In germline, CDR1 is KGHSH, CDR2 LQKENI. V gave up 5 bases and J gave up 6 bases; unmatched junction bases: 7. In DNA form, the CDR3 reads TGTGCCAGCTCATCGTCCGGGACAGGGGGCCCTGAAGCTTTCTTT. Amino acids: CASSSSGTGGPEAFF.

This rearrangement joins TRBV2 to TRBJ2-7, with 9 bases that match TRBD1. The CDR3 consists of 17 residues. The germline gives CDR1 SNHLY, CDR2 FYNNEI. Trimming cost V 7 bases and J 1 base; bases outside gene matches: 14. The DNA of the CDR3 is TGTGCCAGCACCGAACCCACTGGACAGGGGTTATCCTACGAGCAGTACTTC. This codes for CASTEPTGQGLSYEQYF.

The V call is TRBV28, the J call TRBJ2-7; 7 bases are a match to TRBD2. This CDR3 region has 17 residues. V trimming: 2 bases; J trimming: 4 bases; junction bases outside the gene matches: 14. Germline assignment: CDR1 MDHEN and CDR2 SYDVKM. The CDR3 region has the DNA TGTGCCAGCAGTTTAGGGATGACAGCGGGGCAGGGTTACGAGCAGTACTTC. Encoded protein: CASSLGMTAGQGYEQYF.

This rearrangement joins TRBV11-2 to TRBJ2-1; 8 nucleotides align to TRBD1. Germline trimming cut 3 bases from V and 6 bases from J; bases unmatched to any gene: 7. CDR1 and CDR2 from the germline V gene are SGHAT and FQNNGV. The CDR3 runs to 15 residues. The CDR3, as DNA: TGTGCCAGCAGCTTCGGACAGGGTGGTATCAATGAGCAGTTCTTC. It translates to CASSFGQGGINEQFF.

V and J are TRBV7-9 and TRBJ1-1; D may be TRBD1 (6 bases). Trimming removed 5 bases at V and 2 bases at J, with 9 bases between. The germline CDR1 and CDR2 sequences are SEHNR and FQNEAQ (reference sequence). The CDR3 has 13 amino acids. In DNA, the CDR3 is TGTGCCAGCAGCAAACAGGGAAACACTGAAGCTTTCTTT. Protein sequence: CASSKQGNTEAFF.

V gene TRBV10-3 combines with J gene TRBJ1-2, with 9 bases matching TRBD1. The CDR3 extends over 17 amino acids. Germline trimming cut 4 bases from V and 1 base from J; bases unmatched to any gene: 10. Per the germline V gene, CDR1 is ENHRY and CDR2 is SYGVKD. Written as DNA, the CDR3 is TGTGCCATCAGTGGAAGGGACAGGGTGGAAGATAACTATGGCTACACCTTC. Protein product: CAISGRDRVEDNYGYTF.

The rearrangement links TRBV5-1 to TRBJ2-1; D is possibly TRBD1 (5 bases). Per the germline V gene, CDR1 is SGHRS and CDR2 is YFSETQ. This CDR3 contains 13 residues. Trimming removed 5 bases from V and 4 bases from J, with 10 bases in between. Here the CDR3 reads CASSPQGYNEQFF. The CDR3 DNA reads as TGCGCCAGCAGTCCCCAGGGTTACAATGAGCAGTTCTTC.

J is TRBJ1-3 and V is TRBV14, with 8 positions matching TRBD1. Germline V lookup: CDR1 SGHDN, CDR2 FVKESK. The ends lost 3 bases at V and 1 base at J; junction bases unmatched: 2. This CDR3 is built from 15 residues. DNA for the CDR3: TGTGCCAGCAGCCAGGACAGGGAGTCTGGAAACACCATATATTTT. Protein: CASSQDRESGNTIYF.

The V call is TRBV10-3, the J call TRBJ2-5, with 9 bases aligning to TRBD1. This CDR3 has 14 residues. The ends lost 5 bases at V and 4 bases at J; junction bases unmatched: 5. Germline V gene sequence: CDR1 ENHRY, CDR2 SYGVKD. For the CDR3, the DNA is TGTGCCATCAGTACAGACAGGGGGGGAGAGACCCAGTACTTC. Protein product: CAISTDRGGETQYF.